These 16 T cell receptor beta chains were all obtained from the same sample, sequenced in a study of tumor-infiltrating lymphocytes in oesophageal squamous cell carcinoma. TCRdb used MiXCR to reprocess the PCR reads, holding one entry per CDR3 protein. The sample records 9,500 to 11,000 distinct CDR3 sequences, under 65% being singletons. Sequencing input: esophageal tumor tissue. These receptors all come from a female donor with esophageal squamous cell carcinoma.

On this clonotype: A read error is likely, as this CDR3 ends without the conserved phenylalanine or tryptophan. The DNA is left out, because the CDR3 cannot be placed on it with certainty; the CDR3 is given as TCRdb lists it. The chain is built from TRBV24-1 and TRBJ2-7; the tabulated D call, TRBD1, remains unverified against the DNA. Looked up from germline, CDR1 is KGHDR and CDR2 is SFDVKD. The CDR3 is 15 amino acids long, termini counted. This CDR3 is CATSDRQTYGYTFGS.

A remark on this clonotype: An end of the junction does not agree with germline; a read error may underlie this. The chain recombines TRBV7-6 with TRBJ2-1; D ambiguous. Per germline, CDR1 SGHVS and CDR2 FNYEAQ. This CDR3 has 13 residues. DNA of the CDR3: TGTGCTAGCAGCACAGACTTTTACAATGAGCAGTTCTTC. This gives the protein CASSTDFYNEQFF. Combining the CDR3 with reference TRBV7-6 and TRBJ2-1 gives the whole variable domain GAGVSQSPRYKVTKRGQDVALRCDPISGHVSLYWYRQALGQGPEFLTYFNYEAQQDKSGLPNDRFSAERPEGSISTLTIQRTEQRDSAMYRCASSTDFYNEQFFGPGTRLTVL.

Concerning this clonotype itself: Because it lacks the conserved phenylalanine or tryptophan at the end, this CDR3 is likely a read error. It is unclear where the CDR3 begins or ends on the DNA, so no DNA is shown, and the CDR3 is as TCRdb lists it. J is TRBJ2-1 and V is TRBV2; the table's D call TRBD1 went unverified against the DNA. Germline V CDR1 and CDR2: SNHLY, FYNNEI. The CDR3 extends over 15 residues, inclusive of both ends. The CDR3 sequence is CASLLQGNSPLHFGN.

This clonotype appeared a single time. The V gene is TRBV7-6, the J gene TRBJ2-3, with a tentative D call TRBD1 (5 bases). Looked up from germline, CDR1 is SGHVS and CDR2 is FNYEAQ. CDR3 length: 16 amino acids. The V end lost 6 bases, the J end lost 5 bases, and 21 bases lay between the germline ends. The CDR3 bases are TGTGCCAGCAGTTTTCAGGGTTCCAAAATTATAGATACGCAGTATTTT. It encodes CASSFQGSKIIDTQYF.

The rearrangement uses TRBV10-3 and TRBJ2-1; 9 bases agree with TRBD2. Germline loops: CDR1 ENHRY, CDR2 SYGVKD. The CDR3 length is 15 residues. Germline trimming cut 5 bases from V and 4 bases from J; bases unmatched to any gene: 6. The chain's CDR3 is CAISLGSGGYNEQFF. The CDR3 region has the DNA TGTGCCATCAGTCTCGGGAGCGGGGGGTACAATGAGCAGTTCTTC.

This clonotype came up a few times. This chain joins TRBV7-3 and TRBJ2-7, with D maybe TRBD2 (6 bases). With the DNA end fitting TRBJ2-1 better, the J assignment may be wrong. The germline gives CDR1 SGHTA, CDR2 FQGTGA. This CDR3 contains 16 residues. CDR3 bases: TGTGCCAGCAGTCGAACGGGACTCCCGCCCGACAATGAGCAGTTCTTC. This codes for CASSRTGLPPDNEQFF.

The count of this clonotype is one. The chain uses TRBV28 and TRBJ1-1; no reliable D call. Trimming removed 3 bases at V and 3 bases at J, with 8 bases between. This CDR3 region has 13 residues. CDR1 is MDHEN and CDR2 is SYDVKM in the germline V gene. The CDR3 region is CASSFNLHTEAFF. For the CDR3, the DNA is TGTGCCAGCAGTTTTAACTTGCACACTGAAGCTTTCTTT.

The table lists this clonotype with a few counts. The CDR3 region has the DNA TGTGCCAGCAGTTACCTTGGGACTAGCGGGATAGTTCGCTCCTACAATGAGCAGTACTTC. It codes for CASSYLGTSGIVRSYNEQYF. The rearrangement uses TRBV6-5 and TRBJ2-1; TRBD2 aligns across 13 bases. The J call may be faulty, since TRBJ2-7 better matches the DNA end. CDR1 is MNHEY and CDR2 is SVGAGI in the germline V gene. The CDR3 loop spans 20 amino acids.

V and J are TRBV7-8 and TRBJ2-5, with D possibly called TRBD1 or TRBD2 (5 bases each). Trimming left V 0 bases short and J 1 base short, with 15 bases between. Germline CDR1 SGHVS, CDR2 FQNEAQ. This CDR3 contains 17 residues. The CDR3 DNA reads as TGTGCCAGCAGCTTAGCGGTCAATTCAGGGAGCCAAGAGACCCAGTACTTC. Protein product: CASSLAVNSGSQETQYF.

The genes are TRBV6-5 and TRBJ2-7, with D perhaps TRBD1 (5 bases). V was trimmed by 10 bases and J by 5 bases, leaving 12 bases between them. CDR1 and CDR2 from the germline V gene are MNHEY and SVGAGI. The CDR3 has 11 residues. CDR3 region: CATLRRDEQYF. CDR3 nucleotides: TGTGCCACCTTACGCAGGGACGAGCAGTACTTC.

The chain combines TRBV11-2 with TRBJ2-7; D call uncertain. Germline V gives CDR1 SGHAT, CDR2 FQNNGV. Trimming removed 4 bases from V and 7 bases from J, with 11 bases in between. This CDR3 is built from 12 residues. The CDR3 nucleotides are TGTGCCAGCAGCTCTGCTGGCCTGGAGCAGTACTTC. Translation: CASSSAGLEQYF. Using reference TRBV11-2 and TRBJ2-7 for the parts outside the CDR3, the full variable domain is EAGVAQSPRYKIIEKRQSVAFWCNPISGHATLYWYQQILGQGPKLLIQFQNNGVVDDSQLPKDRFSAERLKGVDSTLKIQPAKLEDSAVYLCASSSAGLEQYFGPGTRLTVT.

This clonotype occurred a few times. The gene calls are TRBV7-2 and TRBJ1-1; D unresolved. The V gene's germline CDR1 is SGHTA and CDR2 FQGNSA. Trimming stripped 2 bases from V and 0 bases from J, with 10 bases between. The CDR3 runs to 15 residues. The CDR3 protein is CASSLSVRMNTEAFF. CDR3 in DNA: TGTGCCAGCAGCTTAAGTGTCAGGATGAACACTGAAGCTTTCTTT.

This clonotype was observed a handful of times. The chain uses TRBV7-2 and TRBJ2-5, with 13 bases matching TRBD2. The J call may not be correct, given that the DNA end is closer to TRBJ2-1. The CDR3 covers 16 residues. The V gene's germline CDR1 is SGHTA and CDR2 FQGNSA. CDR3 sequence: CASSLEGTSGMYEQFF. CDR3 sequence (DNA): TGTGCCAGCAGCTTAGAGGGGACTAGCGGGATGTATGAGCAGTTCTTC.

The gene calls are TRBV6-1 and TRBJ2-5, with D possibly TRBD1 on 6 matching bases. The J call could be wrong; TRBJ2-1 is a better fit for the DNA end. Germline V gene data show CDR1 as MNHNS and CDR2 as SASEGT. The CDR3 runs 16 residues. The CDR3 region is CASSRRGLQGSYEQFF. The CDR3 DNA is TGTGCCAGCAGTCGAAGGGGGTTACAGGGTTCTTACGAGCAGTTCTTC.

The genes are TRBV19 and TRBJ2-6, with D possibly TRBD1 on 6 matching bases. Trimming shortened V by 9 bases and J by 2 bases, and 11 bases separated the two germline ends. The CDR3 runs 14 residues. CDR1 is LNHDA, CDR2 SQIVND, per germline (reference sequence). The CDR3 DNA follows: TGTGCCAGCCATCAGGGGACTGGGGCCAACGTCCTGACTTTC. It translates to CASHQGTGANVLTF.

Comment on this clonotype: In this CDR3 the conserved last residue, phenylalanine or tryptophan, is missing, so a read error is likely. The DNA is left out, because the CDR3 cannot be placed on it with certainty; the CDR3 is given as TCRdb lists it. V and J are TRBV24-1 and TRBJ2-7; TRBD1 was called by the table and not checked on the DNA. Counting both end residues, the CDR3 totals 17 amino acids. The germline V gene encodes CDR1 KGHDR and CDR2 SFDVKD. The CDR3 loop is CATSDPSTGDYGYTFGS.